The text below deals with one T cell receptor beta chain. This sample is part of a study of CD8 T cells in Susac syndrome. CD8+ and CD4+ T cells from blood underwent TCR beta sequencing. In contrast to the negatively isolated CD8+ and CD4+ T cells, TEMRA cells were FACS-enriched. It was with random hexamers that 0.5 to 1 ug RNA was reverse transcribed. The authors amplified TCR beta CDR3 across 54 Vbeta and 13 Jbeta using immunoSEQ multiplex PCR. A single record per CDR3 protein comes from TCRdb applying MiXCR to the immunoSEQ multiplex PCR reads. This table has around 130,000 distinct CDR3 sequences, 80% to 85% appearing once. Germline CDR1 MRHNA, CDR2 SNTAGT. The CDR3 is 14 residues long. V lost 2 bases, J lost 4 bases, and 11 bases lay in between.

The clonotype was recovered from a human donor with multiple sclerosis. V and J are TRBV6-4 and TRBJ1-2; D not certain. Sequencing was performed on CD8+ T cells from PBMCs. The CDR3 protein is CASSDGDPRYGYTF. The DNA for the CDR3 is TGTGCCAGCAGTGACGGCGACCCTCGCTATGGCTACACCTTC.